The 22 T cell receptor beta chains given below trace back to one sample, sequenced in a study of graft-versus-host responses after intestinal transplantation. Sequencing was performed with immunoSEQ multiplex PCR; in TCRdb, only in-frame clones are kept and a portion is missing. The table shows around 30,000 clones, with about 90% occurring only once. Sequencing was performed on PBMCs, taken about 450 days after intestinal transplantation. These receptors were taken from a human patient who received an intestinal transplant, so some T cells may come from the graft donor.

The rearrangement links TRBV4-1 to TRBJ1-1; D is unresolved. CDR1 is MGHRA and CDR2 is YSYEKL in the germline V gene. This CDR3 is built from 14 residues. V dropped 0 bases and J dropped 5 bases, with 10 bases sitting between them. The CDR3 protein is CASSQDQGWTEAFF. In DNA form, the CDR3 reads TGCGCCAGCAGCCAAGATCAAGGTTGGACTGAAGCTTTCTTT.

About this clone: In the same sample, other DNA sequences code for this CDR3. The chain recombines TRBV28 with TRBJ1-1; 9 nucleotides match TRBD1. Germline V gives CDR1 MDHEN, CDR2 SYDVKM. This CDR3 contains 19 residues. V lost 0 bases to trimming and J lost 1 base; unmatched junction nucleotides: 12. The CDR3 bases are TGTGCCAGCAGTTTATGTGTTTGGGACAGGGTCTTCGAGAACACTGAAGCTTTCTTT. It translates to CASSLCVWDRVFENTEAFF.

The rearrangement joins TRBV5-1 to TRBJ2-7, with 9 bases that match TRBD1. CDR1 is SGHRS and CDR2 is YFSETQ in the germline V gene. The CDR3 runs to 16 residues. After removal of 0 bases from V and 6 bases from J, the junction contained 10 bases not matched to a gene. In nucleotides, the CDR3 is TGCGCCAGCAGCTTGGGGGCTGGGACAGGGAGGGCCGAGCAGTACTTC. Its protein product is CASSLGAGTGRAEQYF.

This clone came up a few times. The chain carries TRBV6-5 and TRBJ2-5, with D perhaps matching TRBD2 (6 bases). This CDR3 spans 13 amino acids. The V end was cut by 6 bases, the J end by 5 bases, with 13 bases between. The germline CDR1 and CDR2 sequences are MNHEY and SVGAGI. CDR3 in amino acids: CASRLLGRETQYF. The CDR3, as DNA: TGTGCCAGCAGGCTTCTGGGGAGGGAGACCCAGTACTTC.

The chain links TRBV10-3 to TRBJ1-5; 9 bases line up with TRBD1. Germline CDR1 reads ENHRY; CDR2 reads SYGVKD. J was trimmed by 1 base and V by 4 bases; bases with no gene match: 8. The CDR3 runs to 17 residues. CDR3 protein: CAISVDRGGWSNQPQHF. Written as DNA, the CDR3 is TGTGCCATCAGTGTGGACAGGGGCGGATGGAGCAATCAGCCCCAGCATTTT.

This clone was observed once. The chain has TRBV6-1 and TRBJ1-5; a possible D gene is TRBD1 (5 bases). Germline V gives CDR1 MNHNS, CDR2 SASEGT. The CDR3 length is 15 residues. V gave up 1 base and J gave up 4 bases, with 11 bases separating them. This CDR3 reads CASSEVSRGNQPQHF. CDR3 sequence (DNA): TGTGCCAGCAGTGAAGTATCGAGGGGAAATCAGCCCCAGCATTTT.

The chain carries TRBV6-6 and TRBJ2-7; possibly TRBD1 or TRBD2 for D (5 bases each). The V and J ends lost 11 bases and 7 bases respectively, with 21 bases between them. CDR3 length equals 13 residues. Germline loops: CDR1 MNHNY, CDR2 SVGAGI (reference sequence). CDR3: CASTPGPFVEQYF. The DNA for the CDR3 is TGTGCCTCCACCCCGGGACCGTTTGTGGAGCAGTACTTC.

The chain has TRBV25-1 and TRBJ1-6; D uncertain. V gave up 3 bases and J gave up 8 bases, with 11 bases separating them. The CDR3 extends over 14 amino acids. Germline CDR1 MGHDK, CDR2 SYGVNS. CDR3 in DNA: TGTGCCAGCAGTGATGGGTCAAAATATTCACCCCTCCACTTT. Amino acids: CASSDGSKYSPLHF.

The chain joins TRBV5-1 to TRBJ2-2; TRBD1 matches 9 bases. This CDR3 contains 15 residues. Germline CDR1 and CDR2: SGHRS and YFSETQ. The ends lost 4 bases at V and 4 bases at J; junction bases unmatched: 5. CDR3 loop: CASSPGQGFTGELFF. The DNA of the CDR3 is TGCGCCAGCAGCCCGGGACAGGGTTTCACCGGGGAGCTGTTTTTT.

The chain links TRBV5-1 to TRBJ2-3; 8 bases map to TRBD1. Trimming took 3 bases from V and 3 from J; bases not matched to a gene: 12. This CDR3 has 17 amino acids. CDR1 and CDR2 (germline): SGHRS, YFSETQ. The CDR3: CASSSATSGGRTDTQYF. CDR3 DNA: TGCGCCAGCAGCTCGGCGACGTCAGGGGGCAGAACAGATACGCAGTATTTT.

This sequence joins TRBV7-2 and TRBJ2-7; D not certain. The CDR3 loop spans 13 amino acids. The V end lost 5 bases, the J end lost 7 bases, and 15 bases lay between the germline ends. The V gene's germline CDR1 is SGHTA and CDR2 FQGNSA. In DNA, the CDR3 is TGTGCCAGCAGCCCGGTAGATGAGAGAGAGCAGTACTTC. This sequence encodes CASSPVDEREQYF. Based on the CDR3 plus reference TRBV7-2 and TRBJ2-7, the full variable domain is GAGVSQSPSNKVTEKGKDVELRCDPISGHTALYWYRQSLGQGLEFLIYFQGNSAPDKSGLPSDRFSAERTGGSVSTLTIQRTQQEDSAVYLCASSPVDEREQYFGPGTRLTVT.

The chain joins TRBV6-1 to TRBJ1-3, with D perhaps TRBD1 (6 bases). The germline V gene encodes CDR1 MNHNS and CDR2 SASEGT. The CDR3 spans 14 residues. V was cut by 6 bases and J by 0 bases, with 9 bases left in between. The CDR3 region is CASRGANSGNTIYF. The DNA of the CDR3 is TGTGCCAGCAGGGGGGCCAACTCTGGAAACACCATATATTTT.

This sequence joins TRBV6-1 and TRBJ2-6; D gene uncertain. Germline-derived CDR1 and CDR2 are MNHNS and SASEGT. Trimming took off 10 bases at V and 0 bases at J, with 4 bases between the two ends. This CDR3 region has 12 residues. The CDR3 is CATLSGANVLTF. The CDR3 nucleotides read TGTGCCACCCTCTCTGGGGCCAACGTCCTGACTTTC.

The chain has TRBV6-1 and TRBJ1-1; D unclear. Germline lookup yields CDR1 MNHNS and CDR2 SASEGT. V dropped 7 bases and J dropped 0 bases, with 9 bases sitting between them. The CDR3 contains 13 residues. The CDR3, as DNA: TGTGCCAGCATAGGACGGTTGAACACTGAAGCTTTCTTT. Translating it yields CASIGRLNTEAFF.

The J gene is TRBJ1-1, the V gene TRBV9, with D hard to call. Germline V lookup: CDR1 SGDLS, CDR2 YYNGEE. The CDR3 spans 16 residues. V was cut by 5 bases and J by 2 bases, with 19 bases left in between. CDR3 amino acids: CASSHRPGNGNTEAFF. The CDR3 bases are TGTGCCAGCAGTCATAGACCGGGGAATGGCAACACTGAAGCTTTCTTT.

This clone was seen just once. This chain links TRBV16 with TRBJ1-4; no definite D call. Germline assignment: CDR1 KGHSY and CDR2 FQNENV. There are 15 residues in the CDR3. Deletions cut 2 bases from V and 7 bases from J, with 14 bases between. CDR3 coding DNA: TGTGCCAGCAGCCAAAATTCAGGATCGGGTGAAAAACTGTTTTTT. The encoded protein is CASSQNSGSGEKLFF.

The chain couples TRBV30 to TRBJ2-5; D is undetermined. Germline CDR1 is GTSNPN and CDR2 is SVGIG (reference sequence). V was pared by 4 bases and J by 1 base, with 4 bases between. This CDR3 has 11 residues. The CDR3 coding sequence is TGTGCCTGGACGGCCCAAGAGACCCAGTACTTC. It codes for CAWTAQETQYF.

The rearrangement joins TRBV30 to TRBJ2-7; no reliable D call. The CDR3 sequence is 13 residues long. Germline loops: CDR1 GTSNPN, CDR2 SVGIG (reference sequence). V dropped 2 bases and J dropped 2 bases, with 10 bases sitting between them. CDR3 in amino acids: CAWSSGGTYEQYF. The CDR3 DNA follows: TGTGCCTGGAGTAGTGGCGGAACCTACGAGCAGTACTTC.

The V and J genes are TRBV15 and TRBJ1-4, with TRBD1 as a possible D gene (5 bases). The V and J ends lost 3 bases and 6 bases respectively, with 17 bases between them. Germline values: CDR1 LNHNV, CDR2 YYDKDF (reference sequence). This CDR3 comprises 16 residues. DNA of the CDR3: TGTGCCACCAGCAGCGCCCTTGGGGGACGGGATGAAAAACTGTTTTTT. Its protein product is CATSSALGGRDEKLFF.

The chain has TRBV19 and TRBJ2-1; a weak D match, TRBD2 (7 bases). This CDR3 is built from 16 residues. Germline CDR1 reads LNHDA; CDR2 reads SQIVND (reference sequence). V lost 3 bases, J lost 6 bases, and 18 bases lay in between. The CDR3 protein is CASSIIVGGPFNEQFF. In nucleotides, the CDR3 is TGTGCCAGTAGTATTATAGTGGGGGGGCCGTTCAATGAGCAGTTCTTC.

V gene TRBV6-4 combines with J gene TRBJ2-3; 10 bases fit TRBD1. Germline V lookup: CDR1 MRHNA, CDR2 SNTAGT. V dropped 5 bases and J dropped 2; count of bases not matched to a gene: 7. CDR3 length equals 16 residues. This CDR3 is CASSSFGTGVTDTQYF. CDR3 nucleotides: TGTGCCAGCAGTTCCTTTGGGACAGGGGTCACAGATACGCAGTATTTT.

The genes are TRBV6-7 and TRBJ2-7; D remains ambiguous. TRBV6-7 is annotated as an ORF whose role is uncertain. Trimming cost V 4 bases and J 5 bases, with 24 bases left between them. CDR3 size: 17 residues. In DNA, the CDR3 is TGTGCCAGCAGTTCCCCCTCAGTGGGTGGTCGTGAGCACGAGCAGTACTTC. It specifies CASSSPSVGGREHEQYF.